The table lists the clone carrying this T cell receptor beta chain with many counts. These data originate in a study of T-cell reconstitution after alpha-beta-depleted transplantation in children. Germline loops: CDR1 LNHNV, CDR2 YYDKDF (reference sequence). Trimming took off 1 base at V and 0 bases at J, with 10 bases between the two ends. The CDR3 runs to 15 residues. Unique molecular identifiers were used to barcode this TCRbeta library. TCRdb re-called the PCR reads through MiXCR, storing one row per CDR3 protein. The sample contains over 85,000 distinct CDR3 sequences, about a tenth of which appear only once.

The V call is TRBV15, the J call TRBJ2-7; D ambiguous. The source is a human donor who donated a stem cell graft to a child with acute lymphoblastic leukemia. The sample here was PBMCs from the stem cell graft donor, taken from the stem cell graft. The CDR3 reads CATSRAHMDSYEQYF. As DNA, the CDR3 is TGTGCCACCAGCAGAGCACATATGGACTCCTACGAGCAGTACTTC.